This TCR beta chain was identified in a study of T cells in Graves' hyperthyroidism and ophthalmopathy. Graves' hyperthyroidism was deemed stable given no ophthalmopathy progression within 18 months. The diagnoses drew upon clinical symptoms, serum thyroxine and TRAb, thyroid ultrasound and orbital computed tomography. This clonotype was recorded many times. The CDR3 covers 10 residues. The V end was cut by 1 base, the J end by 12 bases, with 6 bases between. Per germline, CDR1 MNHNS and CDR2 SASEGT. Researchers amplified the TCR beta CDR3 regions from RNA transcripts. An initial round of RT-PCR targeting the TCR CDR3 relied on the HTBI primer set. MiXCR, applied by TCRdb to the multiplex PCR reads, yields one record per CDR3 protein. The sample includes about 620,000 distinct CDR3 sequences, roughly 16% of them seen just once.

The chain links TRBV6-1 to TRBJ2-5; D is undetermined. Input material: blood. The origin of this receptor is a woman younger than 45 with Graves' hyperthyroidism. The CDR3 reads CASSEGWEYF. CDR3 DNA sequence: TGTGCCAGCAGTGAAGGGTGGGAGTACTTC.